Below are 16 T cell receptor beta chains sequenced from a single sample in a study of identical twins (dated by TCRdb to about 2016). Library prep was done by 5' RACE. The sequencer listed for this sample is Illumina HiSeq 2000. TCRdb itself trimmed the public reads at Q25 with fastp, ran MiXCR and retained productive beta chains. Each CDR3 protein appears once, grouped with its most common genes and DNA. The sample profile shows roughly 700,000 distinct CDR3 sequences; 8.5% to 9% of them were found once. The ten top clones hold about 0.98% of the sample. The same data also contributed to another study, on yellow fever vaccine responses in identical twins.

Sequencing was carried out using PBMCs. These receptors were collected from a woman younger than 35 in good health.

The V call is TRBV18, the J call TRBJ2-5; TRBD1 matches at 9 bases. Germline CDR1 and CDR2: KGHSH and LQKENI. V shed 1 base, J shed 2 bases, and the junction held 2 bases outside the gene matches. This CDR3 comprises 15 residues. CDR3 sequence reads: CASSPRTGVQETQYF. CDR3 nucleotide sequence: TGTGCCAGCTCACCACGGACAGGGGTTCAAGAGACCCAGTACTTC.

This clonotype came up a few times. The J gene is TRBJ2-7, the V gene TRBV18; 11 nucleotides align to TRBD1. The CDR3 consists of 15 residues. Germline V gene lookup returns CDR1 KGHSH and CDR2 LQKENI. Losses at the gene ends were 1 base for V and 7 bases for J; bases not matched to a gene: 6. CDR3 nucleotide sequence: TGTGCCAGCTCACCACTAGGACAGGGGGCGCGTGAGCAGTACTTC. Its translation: CASSPLGQGAREQYF.

This rearrangement joins TRBV12-3 or TRBV12-4 to TRBJ1-6; 10 bases match TRBD1. V was pared by 6 bases and J by 7 bases, with 3 bases of the junction left unmatched. The length of the CDR3 is 14 residues. The CDR3 sequence is CASRRDRGNSPLHF. In nucleotides, the CDR3 is TGTGCCAGCAGGCGGGACAGGGGAAATTCACCCCTCCACTTT.

This clonotype was found many times. The genes are TRBV2 and TRBJ2-7; D call uncertain. With 2 bases removed from V and 5 bases from J, the gap between germline ends came to 4 bases. Germline-derived CDR1 and CDR2 are SNHLY and FYNNEI. CDR3 size: 11 residues. CDR3 protein: CASSEMDEQYF. The DNA for the CDR3 is TGTGCCAGCAGTGAAATGGACGAGCAGTACTTC.

J is TRBJ2-1 and V is TRBV6-5, with 8 bases that match TRBD1. The CDR3 has 15 amino acids. Germline V gene data show CDR1 as MNHEY and CDR2 as SVGAGI. The V segment lost 4 bases and the J segment 8 bases; nucleotides outside the gene matches: 10. CDR3 protein: CASSSFFGGQDEQFF. The CDR3 nucleotides are TGTGCCAGCAGTTCTTTTTTTGGGGGACAGGATGAGCAGTTCTTC.

This clonotype has more than one count but fewer than ten. The chain links TRBV10-3 to TRBJ2-3, with TRBD1 matching over 10 bases. The length of the CDR3 is 17 residues. CDR1 and CDR2 from the germline V gene are ENHRY and SYGVKD. V lost 0 bases to trimming and J lost 3 bases; unmatched junction nucleotides: 6. DNA of the CDR3: TGTGCCATCAGTGAGTCTGGGACAGGGGAGAGAACAGATACGCAGTATTTT. Translation gives CAISESGTGERTDTQYF.

This clonotype was found many times. J is TRBJ2-2 and V is TRBV5-1, with D possibly TRBD2 on 6 matching bases. Trimming took 8 bases from V and 7 from J, leaving 18 bases between them. The CDR3 sequence is 14 residues long. Germline lookup yields CDR1 SGHRS and CDR2 YFSETQ. The CDR3 DNA sequence: TGCGCCAGTCCGACTAGTACAAATGTCGGGGAGCTGTTTTTT. Amino acid sequence: CASPTSTNVGELFF.

This clonotype turned up a few times. The V and J genes are TRBV5-1 and TRBJ2-5; TRBD2 matches 7 bases. Germline V lookup: CDR1 SGHRS, CDR2 YFSETQ. V lost 2 bases and J lost 4; bases outside the gene matches: 5. This CDR3 is 14 amino acids long. DNA of the CDR3: TGCGCCAGCAGCTTCGGGGGGTCGGGAGAGACCCAGTACTTC. It yields the protein CASSFGGSGETQYF.

In its sample, this clonotype was seen many times. The chain carries TRBV29-1 and TRBJ2-5, with D tentatively TRBD2 (5 bases). V gave up 5 bases and J gave up 7 bases, with 17 bases separating them. Looked up from germline, CDR1 is SQVTM and CDR2 is ANQGSEA. This CDR3 spans 13 amino acids. CDR3 in DNA: TGCAGCGTTATGGAGGACCCTCTTGGGACCCAGTACTTC. It translates to CSVMEDPLGTQYF.

This clonotype was detected a few times. This chain joins TRBV3-1 and TRBJ2-7; 8 nucleotides line up with TRBD2. CDR3 length: 17 residues. Germline V gene lookup returns CDR1 LGHDT and CDR2 YNNKEL (reference sequence). Germline trimming cut 4 bases from V and 5 bases from J; bases unmatched to any gene: 16. CDR3 DNA: TGTGCCAGCAGCCCGGACAGAGGGACTAGGGGTACCGACGAGCAGTACTTC. This encodes CASSPDRGTRGTDEQYF.

The V call is TRBV4-3, the J call TRBJ2-7; 11 positions match TRBD2. V gave up 0 bases and J gave up 4 bases; unmatched junction bases: 5. In germline, CDR1 is LGHNA, CDR2 YSLEER. This CDR3 contains 16 residues. This chain's CDR3 is CASSQDIAGGEYEQYF. The CDR3, as DNA: TGCGCCAGCAGCCAAGATATAGCGGGAGGGGAATACGAGCAGTACTTC.

There are a few counts of this clonotype. V is TRBV4-1 and J is TRBJ2-5; no firm D call. This CDR3 contains 16 residues. CDR1 is MGHRA, CDR2 YSYEKL, per germline. The V gene lost 2 bases and the J gene lost 2 bases, with 15 bases spanning the gap. CDR3 nucleotide sequence: TGCGCCAGCAGCCAATTTATCCAGGCAGGACAAGAGACCCAGTACTTC. Residues: CASSQFIQAGQETQYF.

This clonotype was detected once. This rearrangement joins TRBV11-2 to TRBJ2-7; D is possibly TRBD2 (6 bases). The CDR3 consists of 14 residues. Germline assignment: CDR1 SGHAT and CDR2 FQNNGV. V dropped 5 bases and J dropped 6 bases, with 17 bases sitting between them. CDR3: CASSLWDSQGEQYF. CDR3 in DNA: TGTGCCAGCAGCCTTTGGGACTCCCAAGGCGAGCAGTACTTC.

The V gene is TRBV6-5, the J gene TRBJ2-2, with 9 bases lining up with TRBD1. After removal of 2 bases from V and 3 bases from J, the junction contained 4 bases not matched to a gene. This CDR3 has 16 residues. CDR1 is MNHEY, CDR2 SVGAGI, per germline. The CDR3 DNA follows: TGTGCCAGCAGTTACATCGGACAGGGGTACACCGGGGAGCTGTTTTTT. It codes for CASSYIGQGYTGELFF.

This clonotype turned up a few times. A read error may account for a junction end that differs from germline. This rearrangement joins TRBV2 to TRBJ1-1; D remains ambiguous. The length of the CDR3 is 12 residues. The germline CDR1 and CDR2 sequences are SNHLY and FYNNEI. The CDR3 here is CASREGERKAFF. DNA for the CDR3: TGTGCCAGCAGAGAAGGAGAACGAAAGGCTTTCTTT.

This clonotype was observed at least ten times. The rearrangement joins TRBV28 to TRBJ1-2; D remains unclear. The CDR3 covers 14 residues. Germline V gives CDR1 MDHEN, CDR2 SYDVKM. V was shortened by 3 bases and J by 5 bases, with 13 bases between the two germline ends. Here the CDR3 reads CASSFSEFGYGYTF. The CDR3 bases are TGTGCCAGCAGTTTTAGTGAATTTGGATATGGCTACACCTTC.